Many counts were recorded for the clone carrying this TCR beta chain. Its specificity is not known. The sample is drawn from a study of response to subunit inactivated influenza vaccine. Study outcomes and limitations: Each seasonal flu vaccination may recruit only limited new T cells, authors suggested.

V lost 2 bases to trimming and J lost 1 base, with 10 bases between them. From germline, CDR1 is SGHTA and CDR2 FQGNSA. The length of the CDR3 is 15 residues. MiXCR, run by TCRdb on the RT-PCR reads, gives a single entry per CDR3 protein. This sample has some 500,000 distinct CDR3 sequences; approximately 17% occur once, and the top ten carry less than 4%. The sequencing used CD4+ T cells sorted from PBMCs, collected less than 30 months after vaccination. This clonotype was obtained from a man in his fifties or sixties who received an inactivated influenza vaccine. This chain joins TRBV7-2 and TRBJ2-3; D possibly corresponds to TRBD2 (6 bases). CDR3 sequence reads: CASSLQTGGTDTQYF. As DNA, the CDR3 is TGTGCCAGCAGCTTACAAACGGGGGGCACAGATACGCAGTATTTT.